Each of the 19 T cell receptor beta chains below was sequenced from the same sample in a study of control samples from healthy donors and cancer patients. Libraries were prepared by immunoSEQ multiplex PCR; TCRdb keeps only in-frame clonotypes and omits some of them. The sample shows about 120,000 clones, approximately 90% of them seen only once. Source material: blood. The receptors come from a woman younger than 30 in good health.

This clone occurred once. The gene calls are TRBV5-1 and TRBJ2-2, with 7 bases identical to TRBD2. Per the germline V gene, CDR1 is SGHRS and CDR2 is YFSETQ. The CDR3 covers 15 residues. The V gene end was trimmed by 0 bases and the J gene end by 7 bases; junction bases not matched to a gene: 6. CDR3 sequence: CASSLAYGGSGELFF. Here the CDR3 DNA reads TGCGCCAGCAGCTTGGCCTATGGCGGGAGCGGGGAGCTGTTTTTT. Full variable domain (missing parts from reference TRBV5-1 and TRBJ2-2): KAGVTQTPRYLIKTRGQQVTLSCSPISGHRSVSWYQQTPGQGLQFLFEYFSETQRNKGNFPGRFSGRQFSNSRSEMNVSTLELGDSALYLCASSLAYGGSGELFFGEGSRLTVL.

This clone was observed a handful of times. The J gene is TRBJ2-7, the V gene TRBV28; D call uncertain. CDR1 is MDHEN and CDR2 is SYDVKM in the germline V gene. Trimming cost V 6 bases and J 4 bases, with 13 bases left between them. The CDR3 consists of 13 residues. The CDR3 bases are TGTGCCAGCAGCCCAGTTTTAGCTTACGAGCAGTACTTC. This sequence encodes CASSPVLAYEQYF.

V gene TRBV19 combines with J gene TRBJ1-1; possible D gene TRBD1, 5 bases. There are 14 residues in the CDR3. Trimming took off 0 bases at V and 3 bases at J, with 8 bases between the two ends. Germline CDR1 and CDR2: LNHDA and SQIVND (reference sequence). Written as DNA, the CDR3 is TGTGCCAGTAGTATAGATGGGGGATACACTGAAGCTTTCTTT. Its protein product is CASSIDGGYTEAFF.

The chain links TRBV11-3 to TRBJ1-1; D not resolved. The germline CDR1 and CDR2 sequences are SGHNT and YENEEA. The V end was cut by 0 bases, the J end by 1 base, with 3 bases between. CDR3 length: 13 amino acids. Here the CDR3 reads CASSLEGNTEAFF. For the CDR3, the DNA is TGTGCCAGCAGCTTAGAGGGGAACACTGAAGCTTTCTTT.

The rearrangement links TRBV18 to TRBJ2-7, with TRBD1 identical over 8 bases. The length of the CDR3 is 14 residues. V dropped 4 bases and J dropped 3; count of bases not matched to a gene: 5. Germline CDR1 and CDR2: KGHSH and LQKENI. CDR3 sequence reads: CASSRTGLGYEQYF. The CDR3 DNA is TGTGCCAGCTCACGGACAGGGCTGGGCTACGAGCAGTACTTC.

This chain connects TRBV11-1 to TRBJ1-1, with no clear D. The germline CDR1 and CDR2 sequences are SGHAT and FQDESV (reference sequence). V lost 5 bases, J lost 1 base, and 14 bases lay in between. This CDR3 region has 15 residues. Here the CDR3 DNA reads TGTGCCAGCAGCAGCTCCGCGCTAGGGAACACTGAAGCTTTCTTT. This sequence encodes CASSSSALGNTEAFF.

The rearrangement uses TRBV7-2 and TRBJ2-1; D is perhaps TRBD2 (5 bases). The V gene lost 5 bases and the J gene lost 2 bases, with 10 bases spanning the gap. CDR1 and CDR2 (germline): SGHTA, FQGNSA. CDR3 length equals 14 residues. The CDR3 reads CASSEFGAYNEQFF. The CDR3 DNA sequence: TGTGCCAGCAGCGAGTTCGGGGCCTACAATGAGCAGTTCTTC.

Of note for this clone: Because the CDR3 is missing its conserved closing phenylalanine or tryptophan, this is likely a read error. The DNA is omitted, as the CDR3 cannot be located on it reliably, and the CDR3 follows TCRdb's listing. The chain is built from TRBV5-6 and TRBJ2-3; the table's TRBD2 call for D was not verified on the DNA. The CDR3 spans 14 amino acids, including both terminal residues. The germline V gene encodes CDR1 SGHDT and CDR2 YYEEEE. CDR3 sequence: CASSKGGTSGGETI.

The chain joins TRBV18 to TRBJ2-1, with 7 nucleotides matching TRBD2. Germline V gives CDR1 KGHSH, CDR2 LQKENI. The CDR3 sequence is 16 residues long. V dropped 0 bases and J dropped 4; count of bases not matched to a gene: 6. Written as DNA, the CDR3 is TGTGCCAGCTCACCACCGAGGCTAGCGGATTACAATGAGCAGTTCTTC. This sequence encodes CASSPPRLADYNEQFF.

The chain combines TRBV19 with TRBJ1-5; a weak D match, TRBD1 (5 bases). V was trimmed by 5 bases and J by 6 bases, leaving 11 bases between them. Germline CDR1 LNHDA, CDR2 SQIVND (reference sequence). This CDR3 contains 13 residues. CDR3 sequence reads: CASSWGGGQPQHF. CDR3 DNA sequence: TGTGCCAGTAGTTGGGGGGGTGGTCAGCCCCAGCATTTT.

The J gene is TRBJ1-1, the V gene TRBV30; D not certain. The CDR3 runs 13 residues. Germline loops: CDR1 GTSNPN, CDR2 SVGIG (reference sequence). Deletions cut 0 bases from V and 0 bases from J, with 5 bases between. The CDR3 sequence: CAWSVIVNTEAFF. The CDR3 DNA is TGTGCCTGGAGTGTAATAGTGAACACTGAAGCTTTCTTT. Together with reference TRBV30 and TRBJ1-1, the CDR3 gives the full variable domain: SQTIHQWPATLVQPVGSPLSLECTVEGTSNPNLYWYRQAAGRGLQLLFYSVGIGQISSEVPQNLSASRPQDRQFILSSKKLLLSDSGFYLCAWSVIVNTEAFFGQGTRLTVV.

J is TRBJ2-5 and V is TRBV15; no definite D call. The V and J ends lost 8 bases and 3 bases respectively, with 10 bases between them. The CDR3 covers 12 residues. Germline values: CDR1 LNHNV, CDR2 YYDKDF (reference sequence). The CDR3 region has the DNA TGTGCCACCCAGACTGGGAAAGAGACCCAGTACTTC. Its translation is CATQTGKETQYF. Drawing the rest from reference TRBV15 and TRBJ2-5, the complete variable domain is DAMVIQNPRYQVTQFGKPVTLSCSQTLNHNVMYWYQQKSSQAPKLLFHYYDKDFNNEADTPDNFQSRRPNTSFCFLDIRSPGLGDTAMYLCATQTGKETQYFGPGTRLLVL.

The rearrangement uses TRBV18 and TRBJ2-3, with 10 bases fitting TRBD2. Germline V gives CDR1 KGHSH, CDR2 LQKENI. The V segment lost 4 bases and the J segment 4 bases; nucleotides outside the gene matches: 11. CDR3 length: 17 amino acids. The CDR3: CASSRLDSGGAADTQYF. The CDR3 DNA reads as TGTGCCAGCTCACGACTCGACAGCGGGGGGGCGGCAGATACGCAGTATTTT.

This clone has a single count. This sequence joins TRBV12-3 or TRBV12-4 and TRBJ2-1; D is ambiguous. This CDR3 has 11 residues. The V end was cut by 8 bases, the J end by 4 bases, with 6 bases between. The CDR3 sequence: CASSYYNEQFF. In DNA form, the CDR3 reads TGTGCCAGCTCATATTACAATGAGCAGTTCTTC.

The chain carries TRBV5-1 and TRBJ2-3; the match to TRBD1 covers 7 bases. Germline assignment: CDR1 SGHRS and CDR2 YFSETQ. Trimming took 0 bases from V and 6 from J; bases not matched to a gene: 13. This CDR3 contains 17 residues. Here the CDR3 reads CASSLVAGGVKTDTQYF. The CDR3 region has the DNA TGCGCCAGCAGCTTGGTGGCAGGGGGAGTGAAGACGGATACGCAGTATTTT.

The CDR3 sequence is CASSFRDRVGSNTGELFF. CDR3 in DNA: TGCGCCAGCAGCTTCCGGGACAGGGTAGGGTCCAACACCGGGGAGCTGTTTTTT. The J gene is TRBJ2-2, the V gene TRBV5-1; 9 positions agree with TRBD1. The CDR3 runs 18 residues. Germline CDR1 and CDR2: SGHRS and YFSETQ. The ends lost 2 bases at V and 2 bases at J; junction bases unmatched: 10.

V gene TRBV7-3 combines with J gene TRBJ2-1; 9 nucleotides line up with TRBD2. The ends lost 5 bases at V and 5 bases at J; junction bases unmatched: 7. Germline values: CDR1 SGHTA, CDR2 FQGTGA. The CDR3 runs 15 residues. DNA for the CDR3: TGTGCCAGCAGCGTCCTAGCGGGGCCCAACAATGAGCAGTTCTTC. Residues: CASSVLAGPNNEQFF.

This chain joins TRBV6-6 and TRBJ1-1; no firm D call. Trimming stripped 7 bases from V and 1 base from J, with 7 bases between. The CDR3 covers 12 residues. Germline V lookup: CDR1 MNHNY, CDR2 SVGAGI (reference sequence). The DNA for the CDR3 is TGTGCCAGCACCAGACAGAACACTGAAGCTTTCTTT. Translated, it gives CASTRQNTEAFF.

A few counts support this clone. V gene TRBV18 combines with J gene TRBJ1-6; D is undetermined. The CDR3 length is 13 residues. V lost 6 bases and J 8 bases, leaving 11 bases between the germline ends. Looked up from germline, CDR1 is KGHSH and CDR2 is LQKENI. The CDR3 reads CASSQDNHSPLHF. The CDR3 DNA reads TGTGCCAGCTCGCAAGACAATCATTCACCCCTCCACTTT.